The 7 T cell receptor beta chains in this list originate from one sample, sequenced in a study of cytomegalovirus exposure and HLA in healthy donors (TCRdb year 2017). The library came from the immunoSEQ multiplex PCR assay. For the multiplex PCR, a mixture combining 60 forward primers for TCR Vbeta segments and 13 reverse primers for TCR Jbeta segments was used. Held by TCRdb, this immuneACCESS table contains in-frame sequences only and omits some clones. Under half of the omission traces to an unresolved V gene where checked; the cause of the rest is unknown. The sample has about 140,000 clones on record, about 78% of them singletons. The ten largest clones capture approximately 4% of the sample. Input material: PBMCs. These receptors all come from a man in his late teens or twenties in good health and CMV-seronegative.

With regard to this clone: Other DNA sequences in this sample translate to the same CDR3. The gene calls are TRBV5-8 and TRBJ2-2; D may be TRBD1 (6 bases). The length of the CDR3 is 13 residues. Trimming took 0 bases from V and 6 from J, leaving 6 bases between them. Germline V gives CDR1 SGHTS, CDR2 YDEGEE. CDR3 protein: CASSLGGPGELFF. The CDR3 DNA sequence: TGTGCCAGCAGCTTGGGGGGGCCCGGGGAGCTGTTTTTT.

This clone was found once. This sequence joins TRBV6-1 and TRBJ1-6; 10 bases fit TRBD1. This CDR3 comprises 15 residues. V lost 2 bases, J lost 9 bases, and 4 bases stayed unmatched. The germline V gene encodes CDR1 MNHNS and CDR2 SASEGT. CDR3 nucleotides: TGTGCCAGCAGTGAAATCGGGACAGGGGCTTCACCCCTCCACTTT. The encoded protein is CASSEIGTGASPLHF.

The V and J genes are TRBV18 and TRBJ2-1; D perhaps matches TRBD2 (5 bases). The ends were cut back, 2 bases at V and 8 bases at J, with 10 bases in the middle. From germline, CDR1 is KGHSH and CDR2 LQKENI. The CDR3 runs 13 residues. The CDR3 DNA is TGTGCCAGCTCACCAGGCCAGGAGGATGAGCAGTTCTTC. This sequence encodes CASSPGQEDEQFF.

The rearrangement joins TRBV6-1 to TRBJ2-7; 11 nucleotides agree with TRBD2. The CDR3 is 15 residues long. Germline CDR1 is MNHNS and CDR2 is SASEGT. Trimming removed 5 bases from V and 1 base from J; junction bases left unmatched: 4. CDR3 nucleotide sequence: TGTGCCAGCAGTACGGGACTAGCGGATTCCTACGAGCAGTACTTC. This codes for CASSTGLADSYEQYF.

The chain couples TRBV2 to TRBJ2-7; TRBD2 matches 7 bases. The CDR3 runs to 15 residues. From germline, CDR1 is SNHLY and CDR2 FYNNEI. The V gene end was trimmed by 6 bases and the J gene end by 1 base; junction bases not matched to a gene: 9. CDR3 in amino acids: CASSPLLADSYEQYF. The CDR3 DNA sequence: TGTGCCAGCAGCCCACTTCTAGCGGATTCCTACGAGCAGTACTTC.

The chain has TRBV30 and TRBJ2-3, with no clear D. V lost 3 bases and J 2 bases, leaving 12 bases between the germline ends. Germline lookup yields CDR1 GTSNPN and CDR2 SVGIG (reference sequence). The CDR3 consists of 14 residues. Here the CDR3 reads CAWSPGPLTDTQYF. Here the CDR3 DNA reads TGTGCCTGGAGCCCTGGCCCTCTCACAGATACGCAGTATTTT.

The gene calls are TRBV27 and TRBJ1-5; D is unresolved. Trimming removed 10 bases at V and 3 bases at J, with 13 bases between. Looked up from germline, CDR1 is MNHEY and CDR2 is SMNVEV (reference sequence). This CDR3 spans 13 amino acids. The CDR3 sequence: CANRRVVNQPQHF. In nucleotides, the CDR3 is TGTGCCAACCGCCGGGTCGTCAATCAGCCCCAGCATTTT.